Below, 17 T cell receptor beta chains from the same sample are listed, as sequenced in a study of Ad26.COV2.S vaccination and SARS-CoV-2 variants. Using immunoSEQ multiplex PCR, the repertoire was profiled, and TCRdb retains in-frame clones only, with some absent. Of some 350,000 clones listed, about 90% are singletons. The material was peripheral blood, obtained after recovery from COVID-19. All receptors come from a human donor who had recovered from COVID-19.

V and J are TRBV19 and TRBJ1-1; tentatively, D is TRBD1 (5 bases). CDR3 length: 13 residues. Per germline, CDR1 LNHDA and CDR2 SQIVND (reference sequence). Trimming removed 5 bases from V and 0 bases from J, with 7 bases in between. The CDR3 nucleotides are TGTGCCAGTAGTGCCAGGGTGAACACTGAAGCTTTCTTT. This translates into CASSARVNTEAFF.

The genes are TRBV10-2 and TRBJ2-7; 11 bases are a match to TRBD1. The length of the CDR3 is 14 residues. V was pared by 6 bases and J by 3 bases, with 4 bases of the junction left unmatched. Germline V CDR1 and CDR2: WSHSY, SAAADI. Written as DNA, the CDR3 is TGCGCCAGCAGAGAAGGGACAGGGGGCTACGAGCAGTACTTC. Protein product: CASREGTGGYEQYF.

This clone was observed once. V is TRBV5-1 and J is TRBJ2-5; no clear D gene. This CDR3 has 13 residues. The ends were cut back, 1 base at V and 2 bases at J, with 6 bases in the middle. Germline CDR1 SGHRS, CDR2 YFSETQ. CDR3 protein: CASSLSKQETQYF. CDR3 nucleotide sequence: TGCGCCAGCAGCTTGAGTAAACAAGAGACCCAGTACTTC.

This chain links TRBV27 with TRBJ1-5; tentatively, D is TRBD1 (5 bases). CDR3 length: 17 residues. Trimming took 6 bases from V and 2 from J, leaving 20 bases between them. The germline CDR1 and CDR2 sequences are MNHEY and SMNVEV (reference sequence). Here the CDR3 reads CASSPGRVNGGNQPQHF. Here the CDR3 DNA reads TGTGCCAGCAGCCCCGGCAGGGTAAACGGCGGCAATCAGCCCCAGCATTTT.

The chain recombines TRBV3-1 (or the pseudogene TRBV3-2) with TRBJ2-6, with D maybe TRBD1 (5 bases). The CDR3 is made up of 16 amino acids. Looked up from germline, CDR1 is LGHDT and CDR2 is YNNKEL (reference sequence). Trimming took off 0 bases at V and 1 base at J, with 7 bases between the two ends. The CDR3 DNA sequence: TGTGCCAGCAGCCAAGAAGGGGCATCTGGGGCCAACGTCCTGACTTTC. Translating it yields CASSQEGASGANVLTF.

This sequence joins TRBV20-1 and TRBJ2-3; D might be TRBD1 (5 bases). There are 11 residues in the CDR3. V lost 3 bases to trimming and J lost 14 bases, with 15 bases between them. Germline values: CDR1 DFQATT, CDR2 SNEGSKA (reference sequence). CDR3 sequence reads: CSASQGDRLYF. CDR3 sequence (DNA): TGCAGTGCTAGTCAAGGGGATAGATTGTATTTT.

CDR3 nucleotides: TGTGCCAGCAGTGAAGCCTACTATGGCTACACCTTC. Translating gives CASSEAYYGYTF. The genes are TRBV25-1 and TRBJ1-2, with no clear D. V was cut by 2 bases and J by 3 bases, with 4 bases left in between. This CDR3 region has 12 residues. Germline V gene sequence: CDR1 MGHDK, CDR2 SYGVNS.

The chain uses TRBV7-2 and TRBJ1-1, with D perhaps TRBD1 (5 bases). This CDR3 has 18 amino acids. Trimming left V 2 bases short and J 0 bases short, with 19 bases between. Germline V gene lookup returns CDR1 SGHTA and CDR2 FQGNSA. The CDR3 DNA sequence: TGTGCCAGCAGCTTATCCCGCGGGAAGGGACCTATGAACACTGAAGCTTTCTTT. Amino acid sequence: CASSLSRGKGPMNTEAFF.

The rearrangement uses TRBV2 and TRBJ1-1, with D possibly matching TRBD1 (6 bases). CDR1 and CDR2 from the germline V gene are SNHLY and FYNNEI. V lost 6 bases and J lost 0, with 14 bases in between. The length of the CDR3 is 15 residues. The CDR3 coding sequence is TGTGCCAGCAGCGGACAGCCCCTCCTGAACACTGAAGCTTTCTTT. Translation: CASSGQPLLNTEAFF.

This rearrangement joins TRBV19 to TRBJ2-3; the match to TRBD2 covers 10 bases. V shed 10 bases, J shed 5 bases, and the junction held 9 bases outside the gene matches. The CDR3 consists of 14 residues. The germline V gene has CDR1 LNHDA and CDR2 SQIVND (reference sequence). The CDR3 reads CATSSGGALDTQYF. The CDR3 region has the DNA TGTGCCACATCAAGCGGGGGGGCCCTAGATACGCAGTATTTT.

This chain uses TRBV3-1 (or the pseudogene TRBV3-2) with TRBJ2-1; the D gene is possibly TRBD1 (5 bases). V was cut by 0 bases and J by 8 bases, with 8 bases left in between. The germline V gene has CDR1 LGHDT and CDR2 YNNKEL (reference sequence). This CDR3 is built from 13 residues. CDR3 coding DNA: TGTGCCAGCAGCCAAGATTGGGGCGATGAGCAGTTCTTC. Protein product: CASSQDWGDEQFF.

The chain couples TRBV25-1 to TRBJ1-2; D is ambiguous. From germline, CDR1 is MGHDK and CDR2 SYGVNS. Trimming cost V 3 bases and J 1 base, with 9 bases left between them. The CDR3 is made up of 14 amino acids. The CDR3 loop is CASSESTVNYGYTF. CDR3 in DNA: TGTGCCAGCAGTGAGTCAACAGTTAACTATGGCTACACCTTC.

The genes are TRBV9 and TRBJ2-3; D gene uncertain. The CDR3 is 13 residues long. V was cut by 0 bases and J by 7 bases, with 9 bases left in between. Germline CDR1 SGDLS, CDR2 YYNGEE. CDR3 bases: TGTGCCAGCAGCGTAGGTGGTACGAATACGCAGTATTTT. This gives the protein CASSVGGTNTQYF.

This clone was observed a single time. The chain has TRBV3-1 (or the pseudogene TRBV3-2) and TRBJ2-2; D gene ambiguous. The CDR3 covers 14 residues. Germline CDR1 LGHDT, CDR2 YNNKEL (reference sequence). V was clipped by 1 base and J by 6 bases, with 9 bases between them. CDR3 nucleotides: TGTGCCAGCAGCCAAGTTGGGGTAGCCGGGGAGCTGTTTTTT. Translating gives CASSQVGVAGELFF.

This clone appeared once. The J gene is TRBJ2-1, the V gene TRBV5-1; 8 nucleotides agree with TRBD2. V trimming: 0 bases; J trimming: 4 bases; junction bases outside the gene matches: 6. The CDR3 has 16 amino acids. In germline, CDR1 is SGHRS, CDR2 YFSETQ. DNA for the CDR3: TGCGCCAGCAGCTTGGTGCTAGCGGGCCCTTACAATGAGCAGTTCTTC. Translating it yields CASSLVLAGPYNEQFF.

The chain uses TRBV28 and TRBJ1-2, with D maybe TRBD1 (6 bases). The CDR3 is 13 amino acids. Germline values: CDR1 MDHEN, CDR2 SYDVKM. V was pared by 5 bases and J by 4 bases, with 11 bases between. The CDR3 DNA is TGTGCCAGCAGTCGGGGGCCAACCTATGGCTACACCTTC. As protein: CASSRGPTYGYTF.

In this sample, this clone turned up once. V is TRBV5-1 and J is TRBJ2-7, with a possible D match to TRBD2 (5 bases). This CDR3 is built from 14 residues. V shed 5 bases and J shed 2 bases, with 14 bases lying between them. Per the germline V gene, CDR1 is SGHRS and CDR2 is YFSETQ. In DNA, the CDR3 is TGCGCCAGCAGTCGGAACCGGGATCCCTACGAGCAGTACTTC. Its protein is CASSRNRDPYEQYF.